The 20 T cell receptor beta chains listed next were all sequenced from one sample in a study of T cell responses to AZD1222 COVID-19 vaccine. Clones were sequenced by immunoSEQ multiplex PCR, and TCRdb holds only the in-frame ones, with some missing. Of tens of thousands of clones detected, roughly 86% appear once; the ten largest clones hold 2% to 3%. This specimen was peripheral blood, taken 28 days after the second AZD1222 dose. The receptors stem from an adult who received the AZD1222 COVID-19 vaccine.

The chain couples TRBV10-3 to TRBJ1-6, with 7 bases matching TRBD1. The CDR3 loop spans 16 amino acids. The V and J ends lost 0 bases and 9 bases, in that order; junction bases with no gene match: 8. Per the germline V gene, CDR1 is ENHRY and CDR2 is SYGVKD. The CDR3 region is CAISESIGGAGSPLHF. Here the CDR3 DNA reads TGTGCCATCAGTGAGTCGATAGGGGGCGCAGGTTCACCCCTCCACTTT.

The chain has TRBV5-1 and TRBJ2-4; TRBD2 agrees at 9 bases. This CDR3 region has 17 residues. Germline trimming cut 3 bases from V and 0 bases from J; bases unmatched to any gene: 7. Germline assignment: CDR1 SGHRS and CDR2 YFSETQ. The CDR3, as DNA: TGCGCCAGCAGCTCCGGACTAGCGCCCGTAGCCAAAAACATTCAGTACTTC. Residues: CASSSGLAPVAKNIQYF.

The rearrangement joins TRBV30 to TRBJ2-3; D is unclear. Germline CDR1 is GTSNPN and CDR2 is SVGIG (reference sequence). V lost 2 bases and J 0 bases, leaving 3 bases between the germline ends. The CDR3 runs 12 residues. The CDR3: CAWSFSTDTQYF. In DNA, the CDR3 is TGTGCCTGGAGTTTCAGCACAGATACGCAGTATTTT.

The V and J genes are TRBV28 and TRBJ1-4; D is ambiguous. The germline V and J ends were trimmed by 7 bases and 3 bases, with 12 bases remaining between them. Germline lookup yields CDR1 MDHEN and CDR2 SYDVKM. The CDR3 runs to 14 residues. CDR3 sequence reads: CASTRTEANEKLFF. CDR3 nucleotides: TGTGCCAGCACCCGGACGGAAGCTAATGAAAAACTGTTTTTT.

This chain links TRBV14 with TRBJ2-1; 12 nucleotides align to TRBD2. Germline loops: CDR1 SGHDN, CDR2 FVKESK. The CDR3 loop spans 17 amino acids. V gave up 3 bases and J gave up 6 bases; unmatched junction bases: 9. The DNA for the CDR3 is TGTGCCAGCAGCCATCTCCCGGGACTAGCGGGTGTCAATGAGCAGTTCTTC. Residues: CASSHLPGLAGVNEQFF.

V gene TRBV11-2 combines with J gene TRBJ2-1; D is unclear. Between the trimmed V and J ends, which lost 6 bases and 5 bases, there was a span of 8 bases. The CDR3 is 12 amino acids. Germline V CDR1 and CDR2: SGHAT, FQNNGV. As DNA, the CDR3 is TGTGCCAGCAGAGGACCCAACAATGAGCAGTTCTTC. Its protein is CASRGPNNEQFF. Full variable domain (rest looked up from reference TRBV11-2 and TRBJ2-1): EAGVAQSPRYKIIEKRQSVAFWCNPISGHATLYWYQQILGQGPKLLIQFQNNGVVDDSQLPKDRFSAERLKGVDSTLKIQPAKLEDSAVYLCASRGPNNEQFFGPGTRLTVL.

This rearrangement joins TRBV3-1 (or the pseudogene TRBV3-2) to TRBJ1-5, with 9 bases identical to TRBD1. V trimming: 3 bases; J trimming: 7 bases; junction bases outside the gene matches: 7. Per the germline V gene, CDR1 is LGHDT and CDR2 is YNNKEL (reference sequence). This CDR3 is built from 15 residues. In DNA form, the CDR3 reads TGTGCCAGCAGCCAGGACAGGGGAGGAGGACAGCCCCAGCATTTT. Residues: CASSQDRGGGQPQHF.

The chain carries TRBV7-9 and TRBJ2-1; 10 bases line up with TRBD2. The CDR3 extends over 15 amino acids. The germline gives CDR1 SEHNR, CDR2 FQNEAQ (reference sequence). V lost 5 bases to trimming and J lost 7 bases; unmatched junction nucleotides: 8. CDR3 sequence (DNA): TGTGCCAGCAGCACGACTAGCGGGTCTGGGAATGAGCAGTTCTTC. It codes for CASSTTSGSGNEQFF. Full variable domain (rest looked up from reference TRBV7-9 and TRBJ2-1): DTGVSQNPRHKITKRGQNVTFRCDPISEHNRLYWYRQTLGQGPEFLTYFQNEAQLEKSRLLSDRFSAERPKGSFSTLEIQRTEQGDSAMYLCASSTTSGSGNEQFFGPGTRLTVL.

This rearrangement joins TRBV9 to TRBJ1-5; D not resolved. The length of the CDR3 is 13 residues. Germline V CDR1 and CDR2: SGDLS, YYNGEE. Trimming shortened V by 4 bases and J by 9 bases, and 14 bases separated the two germline ends. The CDR3 loop is CASSNTGSWPQHF. As DNA, the CDR3 is TGTGCCAGCAGCAATACTGGGAGCTGGCCCCAGCATTTT. The entire variable domain, with the rest obtained from reference TRBV9 and TRBJ1-5, is as follows: DSGVTQTPKHLITATGQRVTLRCSPRSGDLSVYWYQQSLDQGLQFLIQYYNGEERAKGNILERFSAQQFPDLHSELNLSSLELGDSALYFCASSNTGSWPQHFGDGTRLSIL.

V gene TRBV19 combines with J gene TRBJ2-5; 7 bases are shared with TRBD1. The CDR3 has 15 amino acids. Germline V gene data show CDR1 as LNHDA and CDR2 as SQIVND (reference sequence). The ends lost 3 bases at V and 2 bases at J; junction bases unmatched: 6. In nucleotides, the CDR3 is TGTGCCAGTAGTATGGGACAGCTTGTACAAGAGACCCAGTACTTC. This codes for CASSMGQLVQETQYF. The full variable domain, rest sourced from reference TRBV19 and TRBJ2-5, is DGGITQSPKYLFRKEGQNVTLSCEQNLNHDAMYWYRQDPGQGLRLIYYSQIVNDFQKGDIAEGYSVSREKKESFPLTVTSAQKNPTAFYLCASSMGQLVQETQYFGPGTRLLVL.

The chain combines TRBV3-1 (or the pseudogene TRBV3-2) with TRBJ2-2; D gene ambiguous. Looked up from germline, CDR1 is LGHDT and CDR2 is YNNKEL (reference sequence). This CDR3 is built from 14 residues. Trimming removed 4 bases from V and 6 bases from J, with 12 bases in between. CDR3 sequence reads: CASSPARWSGELFF. For the CDR3, the DNA is TGTGCCAGCAGCCCTGCGCGGTGGTCCGGGGAGCTGTTTTTT.

This chain uses TRBV18 with TRBJ1-2; D is unclear. CDR3 length: 16 residues. V dropped 2 bases and J dropped 0 bases, with 13 bases sitting between them. Germline CDR1 and CDR2: KGHSH and LQKENI. The CDR3 DNA reads TGTGCCAGCTCACCAATCCCGGCAGTCCCTAACTATGGCTACACCTTC. Amino acids: CASSPIPAVPNYGYTF.

The chain joins TRBV6-5 to TRBJ2-7; a possible D gene is TRBD1 (6 bases). CDR3 length: 12 amino acids. The V and J ends lost 4 bases and 11 bases respectively, with 15 bases between them. Germline assignment: CDR1 MNHEY and CDR2 SVGAGI. The CDR3 nucleotides are TGTGCCAGCAGTTCCGGGACAACGCGGGAGTACTTC. Translating it yields CASSSGTTREYF.

The rearrangement joins TRBV5-3 to TRBJ2-7; TRBD2 is a possible D gene (5 bases). TRBV5-3 is flagged as an ORF with uncertain function. V was shortened by 5 bases and J by 4 bases, with 19 bases between the two germline ends. CDR3 length: 15 amino acids. CDR3 DNA sequence: TGTGCCAGAAGTAATTTTCGGGGTCCCGAATACGAGCAGTACTTC. Protein: CARSNFRGPEYEQYF.

The chain employs TRBV29-1 and TRBJ2-5; 8 nucleotides align to TRBD2. The germline V gene has CDR1 SQVTM and CDR2 ANQGSEA. Losses at the gene ends were 6 bases for V and 5 bases for J; bases not matched to a gene: 8. The CDR3 is 13 amino acids. CDR3 DNA: TGCAGCGTCCGCGGGAGGACCTTGGAGACCCAGTACTTC. It encodes CSVRGRTLETQYF.

This clone was counted only a few times. The chain uses TRBV9 and TRBJ2-1; D is undetermined. Trimming removed 0 bases at V and 0 bases at J, with 7 bases between. Looked up from germline, CDR1 is SGDLS and CDR2 is YYNGEE. There are 15 residues in the CDR3. CDR3 DNA sequence: TGTGCCAGCAGCGTAGGGCCGGACTCCTACAATGAGCAGTTCTTC. Its protein is CASSVGPDSYNEQFF.

The CDR3: CASSLIPSGDSTDTQYF. The CDR3 nucleotides read TGCGCCAGCAGCCTAATCCCTAGCGGCGATAGCACAGATACGCAGTATTTT. The gene calls are TRBV5-1 and TRBJ2-3; 7 bases fit TRBD2. Germline CDR1 reads SGHRS; CDR2 reads YFSETQ. V was pared by 4 bases and J by 0 bases, with 11 bases of the junction left unmatched. The CDR3 runs 17 residues. The complete variable domain, with remaining parts taken from reference TRBV5-1 and TRBJ2-3, reads KAGVTQTPRYLIKTRGQQVTLSCSPISGHRSVSWYQQTPGQGLQFLFEYFSETQRNKGNFPGRFSGRQFSNSRSEMNVSTLELGDSALYLCASSLIPSGDSTDTQYFGPGTRLTVL.

The V call is TRBV11-2, the J call TRBJ1-6; D is unclear. Per germline, CDR1 SGHAT and CDR2 FQNNGV. The CDR3 loop spans 12 amino acids. V shed 1 base and J shed 7 bases, with 2 bases lying between them. The DNA for the CDR3 is TGTGCCAGCAGCTTAGGGAATTCACCCCTCCACTTT. Protein product: CASSLGNSPLHF.

The chain recombines TRBV28 with TRBJ1-4, with D uncertain. The CDR3 length is 12 residues. Germline-derived CDR1 and CDR2 are MDHEN and SYDVKM. The germline V and J ends were trimmed by 9 bases and 17 bases, with 22 bases remaining between them. Here the CDR3 reads CASGEKGTGKFF. The CDR3 nucleotides are TGTGCCAGTGGCGAAAAGGGTACGGGAAAATTTTTT.

This chain joins TRBV10-3 and TRBJ1-1; D is ambiguous. CDR1 is ENHRY, CDR2 SYGVKD, per germline. The V and J ends lost 9 bases and 0 bases respectively, with 11 bases between them. The CDR3 totals 13 residues. In DNA, the CDR3 is TGTGCCATTCGAGAACTCCTGAACACTGAAGCTTTCTTT. Protein sequence: CAIRELLNTEAFF.